The sequence of this TCR beta chain was determined in a study of spatial heterogeneity in lung cancer. Study at large: Each unique TCR and UMI combination was seen more than ten times on average in raw reads.

Specified time point: blood at routine non-recurrence follow-up after resection. Whole-study findings and limits: More often at tumor resection than at routine follow-up, ubiquitous expanded tumor TCRs were detected in the blood.

CDR3 length equals 14 residues. Germline assignment: CDR1 LGHNA and CDR2 YSLEER. V was trimmed by 0 bases and J by 10 bases, leaving 13 bases between them. This clonotype was picked up many times. The antigen remains unidentified. One entry per CDR3 protein, called by TCRdb with MiXCR from the 5' RACE reads. This sample has about 15,000 distinct CDR3 sequences, with approximately 19% found just once. This clonotype was sampled from a male donor with early-stage non-small cell lung cancer. The chain recombines TRBV4-3 with TRBJ2-1; unclear D gene. The input for sequencing was PBMCs, taken at follow-up. The CDR3 sequence: CASSQDQANTEQFF. DNA of the CDR3: TGCGCCAGCAGCCAAGATCAGGCTAACACAGAGCAGTTCTTC.